This T cell receptor (beta chain) emerged from a study of blood T cell repertoires in COVID-19. Study as a whole: From T cells, B-cell-depleted T cells, or PBMCs came the material, which was cDNA or gDNA.

The repertoire was sequenced with immunoSEQ multiplex PCR; TCRdb's copy has only in-frame clones and lacks some. The sample has about 350,000 clones; about 86% are singletons. The CDR3 loop spans 13 amino acids. Germline trimming cut 4 bases from V and 6 bases from J; bases unmatched to any gene: 3. Germline V gene sequence: CDR1 MNHEY, CDR2 SMNVEV (reference sequence). The sequencing sample was made of peripheral blood. The receptor was derived from a woman in her fifties or sixties with COVID-19, enrolled during active disease. The V call is TRBV27, the J call TRBJ1-5; 7 nucleotides line up with TRBD1. The CDR3 loop is CASSSRDSQPQHF. In nucleotides, the CDR3 is TGTGCCAGCAGTTCTAGGGACAGTCAGCCCCAGCATTTT.